This T cell receptor beta chain was captured by sequencing in a study of brain metastases from non-small cell lung cancer (dated by TCRdb to the late 2010s). The study in broad terms: The study profiled the immune microenvironment of paired resected primary tumors and brain metastases taken from patients with non-small-cell lung cancer.

A cohort of 30 to 50 patients with surgically resected non-small-cell lung cancer, for whom both primary tumor and brain metastasis specimens were available, was included. The tumor specimens consisted of archival formalin-fixed, paraffin-embedded tissues. The CDR3 spans 14 residues, from the cysteine through the phenylalanine. The retained sequence is limited to the CDR3, 42 bases, with the frame set at the first base. At the junction V is shortened by 10 bases and J by 5 bases, with 21 bases in between. Per the germline V gene, ENHRY is the CDR1 and SYGVKD is the CDR2. Of note for this clone: Its antigen remains unidentified. The record has no base qualities; no much larger clone is one base away.

Broader findings and caveats from the paper: Paired brain metastases and primary tumors largely shared TCR repertoires, although T-cell densities in the metastases were sparse. Compared with the matched primary tumors, T-cell clones appeared to be expanded in just under 65% of brain metastases. Lower T-cell infiltration was exhibited by brain metastases compared with primary tumors (P < 0.001).

Library preparation used the immunoSEQ multiplex PCR assay. T-cell receptor beta chain repertoire sequencing was carried out together with a 770-gene immune expression panel. In TCRdb, the immuneACCESS table is reduced to in-frame sequences with V and J assigned. These tables do not hold every clone; where another copy was compared, an unresolved V gene accounts for under half, and the others remain unexplained. The sample data list approximately 2,000 clones, and 84% of these were observed just once. In total, the top ten clones hold under 15% of the sample. This clonotype was sampled from a donor aged 40 or older with non-small cell lung cancer. The chain employs TRBV10-3 and TRBJ2-7, and perhaps TRBD2 as D gene, on 6 matching bases. Sequencing was performed on primary lung tumor tissue. The meaning of the sample's cell subset or site label: primary lung tumor paired with brain metastasis. The CDR3 has the sequence CATRPGDGTHEQYF. The DNA sequence follows: TGTGCCACCAGACCGGGGGACGGGACCCACGAGCAGTACTTC.